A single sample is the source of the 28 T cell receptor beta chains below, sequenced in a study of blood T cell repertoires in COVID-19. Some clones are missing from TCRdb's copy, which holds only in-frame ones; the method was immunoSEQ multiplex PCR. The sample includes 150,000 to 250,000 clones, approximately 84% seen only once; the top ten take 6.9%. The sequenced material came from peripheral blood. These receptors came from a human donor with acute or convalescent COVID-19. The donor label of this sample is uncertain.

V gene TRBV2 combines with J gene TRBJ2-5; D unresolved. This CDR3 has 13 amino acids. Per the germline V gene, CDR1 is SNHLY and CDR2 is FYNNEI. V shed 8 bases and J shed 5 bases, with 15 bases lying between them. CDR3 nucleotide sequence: TGTGCCAGCTCCGCCCCGGTTCGGGAGACCCAGTACTTC. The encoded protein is CASSAPVRETQYF.

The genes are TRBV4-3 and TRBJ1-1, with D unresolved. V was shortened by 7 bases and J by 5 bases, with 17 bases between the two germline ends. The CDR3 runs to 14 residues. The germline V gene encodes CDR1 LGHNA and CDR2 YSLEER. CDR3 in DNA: TGCGCCAGCACGACGGAGGCGGGCGCGACTGAAGCTTTCTTT. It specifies CASTTEAGATEAFF.

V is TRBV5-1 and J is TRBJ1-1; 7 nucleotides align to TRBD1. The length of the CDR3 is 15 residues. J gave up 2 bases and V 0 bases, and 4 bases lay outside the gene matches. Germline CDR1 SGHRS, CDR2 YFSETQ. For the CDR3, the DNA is TGCGCCAGCAGCTTGGGAGACAGGGTAAACACTGAAGCTTTCTTT. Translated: CASSLGDRVNTEAFF.

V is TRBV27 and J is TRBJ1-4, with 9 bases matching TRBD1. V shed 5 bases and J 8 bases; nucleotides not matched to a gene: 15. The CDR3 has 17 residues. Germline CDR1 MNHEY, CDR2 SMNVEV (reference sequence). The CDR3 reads CASSPSGTGTGREKLFF. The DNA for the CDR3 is TGTGCCAGCAGTCCCTCCGGGACAGGGACCGGGAGGGAAAAACTGTTTTTT. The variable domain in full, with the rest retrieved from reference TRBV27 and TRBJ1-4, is EAQVTQNPRYLITVTGKKLTVTCSQNMNHEYMSWYRQDPGLGLRQIYYSMNVEVTDKGDVPEGYKVSRKEKRNFPLILESPSPNQTSLYFCASSPSGTGTGREKLFFGSGTQLSVL.

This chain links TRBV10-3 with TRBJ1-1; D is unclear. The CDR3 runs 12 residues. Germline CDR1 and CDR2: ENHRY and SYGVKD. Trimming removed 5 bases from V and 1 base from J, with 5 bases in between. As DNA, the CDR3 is TGTGCCATCAGTCACACGAACACTGAAGCTTTCTTT. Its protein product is CAISHTNTEAFF.

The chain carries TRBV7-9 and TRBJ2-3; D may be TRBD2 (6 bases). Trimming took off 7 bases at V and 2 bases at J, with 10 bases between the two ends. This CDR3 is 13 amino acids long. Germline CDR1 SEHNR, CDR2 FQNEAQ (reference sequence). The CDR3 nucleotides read TGTGCCAGCACCTGGACTACCACAGATACGCAGTATTTT. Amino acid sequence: CASTWTTTDTQYF.

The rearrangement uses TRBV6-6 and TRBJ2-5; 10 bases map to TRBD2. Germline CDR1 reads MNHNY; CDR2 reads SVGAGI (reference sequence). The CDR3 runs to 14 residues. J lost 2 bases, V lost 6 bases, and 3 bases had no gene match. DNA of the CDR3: TGTGCCAGCAGCAGGACTAGCGGTCAAGAGACCCAGTACTTC. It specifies CASSRTSGQETQYF.

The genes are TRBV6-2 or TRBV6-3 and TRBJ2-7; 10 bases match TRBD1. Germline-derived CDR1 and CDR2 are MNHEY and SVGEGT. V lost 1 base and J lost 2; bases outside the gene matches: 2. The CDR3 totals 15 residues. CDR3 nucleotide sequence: TGTGCCAGCAGTTACTTCGGGACAGGGGCCTACGAGCAGTACTTC. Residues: CASSYFGTGAYEQYF.

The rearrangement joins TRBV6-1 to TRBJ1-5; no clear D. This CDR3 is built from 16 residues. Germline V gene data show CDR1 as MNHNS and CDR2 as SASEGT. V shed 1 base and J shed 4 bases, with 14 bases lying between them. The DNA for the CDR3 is TGTGCCAGCAGTGAAGGGCGGGGATCCCCTAATCAGCCCCAGCATTTT. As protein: CASSEGRGSPNQPQHF.

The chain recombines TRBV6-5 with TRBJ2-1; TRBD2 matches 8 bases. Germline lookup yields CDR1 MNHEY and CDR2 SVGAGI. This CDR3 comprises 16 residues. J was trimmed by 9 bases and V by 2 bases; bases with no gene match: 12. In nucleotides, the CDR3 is TGTGCCAGCAGTTACGGAGCGGGAGTCGCGTTTGCTGAGCAGTTCTTC. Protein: CASSYGAGVAFAEQFF.

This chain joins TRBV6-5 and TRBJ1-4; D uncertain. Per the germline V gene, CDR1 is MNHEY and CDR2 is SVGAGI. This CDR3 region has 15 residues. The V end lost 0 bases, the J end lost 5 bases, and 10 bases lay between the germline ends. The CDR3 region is CASSYSRVWNEKLFF. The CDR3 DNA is TGTGCCAGCAGTTACTCCCGGGTTTGGAATGAAAAACTGTTTTTT.

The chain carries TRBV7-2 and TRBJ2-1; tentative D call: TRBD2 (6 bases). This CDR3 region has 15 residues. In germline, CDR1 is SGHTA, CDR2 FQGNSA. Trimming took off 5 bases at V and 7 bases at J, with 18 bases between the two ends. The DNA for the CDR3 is TGTGCCAGCAGCGGGGGTAGCGGACTGTATAATGAGCAGTTCTTC. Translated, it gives CASSGGSGLYNEQFF.

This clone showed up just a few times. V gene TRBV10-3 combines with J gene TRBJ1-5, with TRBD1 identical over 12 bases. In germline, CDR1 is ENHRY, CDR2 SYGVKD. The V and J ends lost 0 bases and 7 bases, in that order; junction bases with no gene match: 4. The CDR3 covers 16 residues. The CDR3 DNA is TGTGCCATCAGTGAGTCTAGGGACAGGGGGCACCAGCCCCAGCATTTT. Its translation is CAISESRDRGHQPQHF.

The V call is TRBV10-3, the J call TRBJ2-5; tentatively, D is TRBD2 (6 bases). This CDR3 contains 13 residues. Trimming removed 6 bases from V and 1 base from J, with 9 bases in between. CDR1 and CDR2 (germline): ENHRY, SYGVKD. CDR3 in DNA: TGTGCCATCAGCTCGGGAGCCCAAGAGACCCAGTACTTC. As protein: CAISSGAQETQYF.

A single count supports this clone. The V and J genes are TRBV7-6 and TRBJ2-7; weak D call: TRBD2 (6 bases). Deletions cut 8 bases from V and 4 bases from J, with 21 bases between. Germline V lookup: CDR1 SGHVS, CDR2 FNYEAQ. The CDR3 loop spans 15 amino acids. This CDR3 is CASAGGGTPKYEQYF. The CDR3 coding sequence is TGTGCCAGCGCCGGCGGCGGGACCCCCAAATACGAGCAGTACTTC.

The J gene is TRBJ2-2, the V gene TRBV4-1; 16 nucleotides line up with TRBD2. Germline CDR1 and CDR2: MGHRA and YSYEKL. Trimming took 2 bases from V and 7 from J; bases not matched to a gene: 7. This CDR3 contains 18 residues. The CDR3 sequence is CASSQRGTSGRVGGELFF. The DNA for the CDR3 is TGCGCCAGCAGCCAAAGGGGGACTAGCGGGAGGGTCGGCGGGGAGCTGTTTTTT.

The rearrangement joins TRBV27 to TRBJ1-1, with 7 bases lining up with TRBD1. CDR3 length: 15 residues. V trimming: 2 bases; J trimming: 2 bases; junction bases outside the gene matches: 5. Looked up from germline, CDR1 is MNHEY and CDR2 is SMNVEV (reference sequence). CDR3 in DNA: TGTGCCAGCAGTTTAAGGGGGCTCGGAAACACTGAAGCTTTCTTT. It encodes CASSLRGLGNTEAFF.

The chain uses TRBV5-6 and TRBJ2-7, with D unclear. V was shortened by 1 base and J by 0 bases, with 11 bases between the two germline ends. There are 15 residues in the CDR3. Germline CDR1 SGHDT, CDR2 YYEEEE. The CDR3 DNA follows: TGTGCCAGCAGCTTGTGGCAGATCCGCTCCTACGAGCAGTACTTC. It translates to CASSLWQIRSYEQYF.

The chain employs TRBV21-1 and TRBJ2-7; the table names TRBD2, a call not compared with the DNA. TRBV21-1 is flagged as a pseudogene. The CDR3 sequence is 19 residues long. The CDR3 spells CASSTLGLAGAFTYYEQYF. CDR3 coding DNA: TGTGCCAGCAGCACCCTGGGACTAGCGGGAGCCTTTACCTACTACGAGCAGTACTTC.

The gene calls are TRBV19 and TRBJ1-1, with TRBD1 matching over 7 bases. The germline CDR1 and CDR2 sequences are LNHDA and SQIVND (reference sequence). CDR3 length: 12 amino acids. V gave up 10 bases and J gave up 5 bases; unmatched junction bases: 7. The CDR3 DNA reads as TGTGCCACGCGACAGGGTGGGACTGAAGCTTTCTTT. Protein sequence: CATRQGGTEAFF.

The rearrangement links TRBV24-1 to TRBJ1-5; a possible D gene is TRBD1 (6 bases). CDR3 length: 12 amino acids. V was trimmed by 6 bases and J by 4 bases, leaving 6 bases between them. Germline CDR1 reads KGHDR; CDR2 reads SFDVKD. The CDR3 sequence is CATSQGNQPQHF. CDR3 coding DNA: TGTGCCACCAGTCAGGGGAATCAGCCCCAGCATTTT.

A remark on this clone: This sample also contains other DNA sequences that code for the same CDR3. This CDR3 is CSVGLSSYNEQFF. In nucleotides, the CDR3 is TGCAGCGTTGGTCTGAGCTCCTACAATGAGCAGTTCTTC. The J gene is TRBJ2-1, the V gene TRBV29-1; no reliable D call. The V end was cut by 4 bases, the J end by 0 bases, with 7 bases between. Germline lookup yields CDR1 SQVTM and CDR2 ANQGSEA. This CDR3 has 13 residues.

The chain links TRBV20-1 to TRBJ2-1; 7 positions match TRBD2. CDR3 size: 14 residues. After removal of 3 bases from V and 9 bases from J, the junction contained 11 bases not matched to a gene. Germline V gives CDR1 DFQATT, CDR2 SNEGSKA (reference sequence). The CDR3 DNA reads TGCAGTGCTAGTGGGCTGAGCGGGACGATTGAGCAGTTCTTC. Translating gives CSASGLSGTIEQFF.

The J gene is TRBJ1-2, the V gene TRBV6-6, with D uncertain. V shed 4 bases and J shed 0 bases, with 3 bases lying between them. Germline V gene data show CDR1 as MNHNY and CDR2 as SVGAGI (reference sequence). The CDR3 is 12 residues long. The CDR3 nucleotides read TGTGCCAGCAGTTCATCTAACTATGGCTACACCTTC. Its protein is CASSSSNYGYTF.

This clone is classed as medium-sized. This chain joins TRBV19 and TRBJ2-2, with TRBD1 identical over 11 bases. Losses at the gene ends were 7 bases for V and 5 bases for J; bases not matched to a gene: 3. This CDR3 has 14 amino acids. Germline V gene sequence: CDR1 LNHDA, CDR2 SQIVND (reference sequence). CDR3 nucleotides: TGTGCCAGTAAGGGACAGGGGGTAACCGGGGAGCTGTTTTTT. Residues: CASKGQGVTGELFF.

The CDR3 is CASSLARVGTEAFF. The DNA of the CDR3 is TGTGCCAGCAGCTTAGCCCGGGTCGGCACTGAAGCTTTCTTT. V and J are TRBV7-9 and TRBJ1-1, with unresolved D. Germline CDR1 is SEHNR and CDR2 is FQNEAQ (reference sequence). Trimming removed 0 bases at V and 4 bases at J, with 9 bases between. This CDR3 has 14 residues.

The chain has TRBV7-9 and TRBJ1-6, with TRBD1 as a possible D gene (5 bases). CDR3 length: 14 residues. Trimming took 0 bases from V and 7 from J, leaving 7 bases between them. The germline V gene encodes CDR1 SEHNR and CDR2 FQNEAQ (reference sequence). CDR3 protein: CASSLAGANSPLHF. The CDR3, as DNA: TGTGCCAGCAGCTTAGCAGGGGCCAATTCACCCCTCCACTTT.

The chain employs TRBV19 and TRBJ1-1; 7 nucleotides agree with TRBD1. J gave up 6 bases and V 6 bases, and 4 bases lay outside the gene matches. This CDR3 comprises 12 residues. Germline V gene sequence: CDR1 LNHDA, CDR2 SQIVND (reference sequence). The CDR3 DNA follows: TGTGCCAGTAGCAACAGGGGCGCTGAAGCTTTCTTT. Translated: CASSNRGAEAFF.